Listed below are T cell receptor beta chains from one sample, sequenced in a study of low-dose radiotherapy and immunotherapy resistance in tumors. Each CDR3 protein is one row after TCRdb ran MiXCR on the reads. The sample lists some 46,000 distinct CDR3 sequences; less than 30% were seen once. The starting material was PBMCs, obtained after low-dose radiotherapy plus immunotherapy. The receptors come from a male donor with prostate cancer. Each CDR3 is given with its conserved first and last residue. Fields, in order: D gene, clone size, V gene, J gene, CDR3 protein, CDR3 DNA. A D gene is named only where the DNA matches it firmly. Clone size is not always given. Where it is, it says once, few, many or a class for expanded clones.

d_call: -
clone_size: -
v_call: TRBV5-1
j_call: TRBJ1-6
cdr3_aa: CASSLGWGSINSPLHF
cdr3_nt: TGCGCCAGCAGCTTGGGTTGGGGTTCCATCAACTCACCCCTCCACTTT

d_call: -
clone_size: -
v_call: TRBV6-2/TRBV6-3
j_call: TRBJ2-3
cdr3_aa: CASSLGPQIDTQYF
cdr3_nt: TGTGCCAGCAGCCTGGGCCCTCAAATCGATACGCAGTATTTT

d_call: TRBD2
clone_size: once
v_call: TRBV10-3
j_call: TRBJ2-1
cdr3_aa: CATLAGESYNEQFF
cdr3_nt: TGTGCCACCCTAGCGGGAGAAAGCTACAATGAGCAGTTCTTC

d_call: -
clone_size: -
v_call: TRBV5-6
j_call: TRBJ2-7
cdr3_aa: CASSSVGSSYEQYF
cdr3_nt: TGTGCCAGCAGCTCTGTCGGGAGCTCCTACGAGCAGTACTTC

d_call: -
clone_size: -
v_call: TRBV5-1
j_call: TRBJ1-2
cdr3_aa: CASSPGTGPNYGYTF
cdr3_nt: TGCGCCAGCAGCCCCGGGACGGGACCTAACTATGGCTACACCTTC

d_call: TRBD1
clone_size: many
v_call: TRBV27
j_call: TRBJ2-7
cdr3_aa: CASSVQGANSYEQYF
cdr3_nt: TGTGCCAGCAGCGTCCAGGGGGCGAACTCCTACGAGCAGTACTTC

d_call: -
clone_size: many
v_call: TRBV20-1
j_call: TRBJ1-2
cdr3_aa: CSATEGGYGYTF
cdr3_nt: TGCAGTGCTACCGAGGGCGGCTATGGCTACACCTTC

d_call: TRBD2
clone_size: -
v_call: TRBV5-1
j_call: TRBJ2-1
cdr3_aa: CASSPGLAGAVYNEQFF
cdr3_nt: TGCGCCAGCAGCCCGGGACTAGCGGGAGCGGTCTACAATGAGCAGTTCTTC

d_call: TRBD2
clone_size: many
v_call: TRBV9
j_call: TRBJ2-5
cdr3_aa: CASSVATREPQETQYF
cdr3_nt: TGTGCCAGCAGCGTAGCTACGCGGGAGCCACAAGAGACCCAGTACTTC

d_call: -
clone_size: few
v_call: TRBV27
j_call: TRBJ1-6
cdr3_aa: CASSSSVGAGNSPLHF
cdr3_nt: TGTGCCAGCAGCTCCTCGGTAGGGGCGGGGAATTCACCCCTCCACTTT

d_call: -
clone_size: many
v_call: TRBV5-1
j_call: TRBJ2-3
cdr3_aa: CASSYDQSTDTQYF
cdr3_nt: TGCGCCAGCAGCTACGACCAGAGCACAGATACGCAGTATTTT

d_call: TRBD1
clone_size: many
v_call: TRBV27
j_call: TRBJ2-5
cdr3_aa: CASSLKTGTGLRETQYF
cdr3_nt: TGTGCCAGCAGTTTGAAAACCGGGACAGGGTTAAGGGAGACCCAGTACTTC

d_call: -
clone_size: many
v_call: TRBV19
j_call: TRBJ1-2
cdr3_aa: CASSGARQNYGYTF
cdr3_nt: TGTGCCAGTAGTGGCGCCCGACAGAACTATGGCTACACCTTC

d_call: -
clone_size: many
v_call: TRBV27
j_call: TRBJ2-2
cdr3_aa: CASSQTGTPVTRELFF
cdr3_nt: TGTGCCAGCAGCCAAACCGGGACTCCGGTCACCCGGGAGCTGTTTTTT

d_call: TRBD2
clone_size: many
v_call: TRBV7-9
j_call: TRBJ2-1
cdr3_aa: CASSLGLAEYNEQFF
cdr3_nt: TGTGCCAGCAGCTTAGGACTAGCGGAGTACAATGAGCAGTTCTTC

d_call: TRBD1
clone_size: many
v_call: TRBV6-2/TRBV6-3
j_call: TRBJ2-7
cdr3_aa: CASSYWDRDSYEQYF
cdr3_nt: TGTGCCAGCAGTTACTGGGACAGGGACTCCTACGAGCAGTACTTC

d_call: -
clone_size: many
v_call: TRBV14
j_call: TRBJ2-3
cdr3_aa: CASSPRPRGTDTQYF
cdr3_nt: TGTGCCAGCAGCCCCCGTCCCCGGGGCACAGATACGCAGTATTTT

d_call: -
clone_size: many
v_call: TRBV20-1
j_call: TRBJ2-1
cdr3_aa: CSASDGRGASYNEQFF
cdr3_nt: TGCAGTGCTAGCGACGGACGGGGTGCCTCCTACAATGAGCAGTTCTTC

d_call: -
clone_size: many
v_call: TRBV2
j_call: TRBJ1-3
cdr3_aa: CASSGRLTVGNTIYF
cdr3_nt: TGTGCCAGCAGTGGGCGCTTAACAGTCGGAAACACCATATATTTT

d_call: -
clone_size: many
v_call: TRBV2
j_call: TRBJ2-7
cdr3_aa: CASTLNQRVDF
cdr3_nt: TGTGCCAGCACCCTGAACCAGAGAGTAGACTTC

d_call: TRBD2
clone_size: -
v_call: TRBV2
j_call: TRBJ2-7
cdr3_aa: CASSGRTSGRAEQYF
cdr3_nt: TGTGCCAGCAGTGGGCGGACTAGCGGGAGGGCCGAGCAGTACTTC

d_call: -
clone_size: -
v_call: TRBV28
j_call: TRBJ1-2
cdr3_aa: CASSSDWAGYGYTF
cdr3_nt: TGTGCCAGCAGTTCGGACTGGGCTGGTTATGGCTACACCTTC

d_call: -
clone_size: many
v_call: TRBV25-1
j_call: TRBJ2-1
cdr3_aa: CASSESGTSNEQFF
cdr3_nt: TGTGCCAGCAGTGAATCAGGGACTTCCAATGAGCAGTTCTTC

d_call: -
clone_size: many
v_call: TRBV4-1
j_call: TRBJ2-1
cdr3_aa: CASSQVSASPYNEQFF
cdr3_nt: TGCGCCAGCAGCCAAGTATCGGCTTCCCCCTACAATGAGCAGTTCTTC

d_call: -
clone_size: many
v_call: TRBV7-9
j_call: TRBJ2-2
cdr3_aa: CASSAVTSPGELFF
cdr3_nt: TGTGCCAGCAGCGCTGTGACTAGTCCCGGGGAGCTGTTTTTT

d_call: -
clone_size: few
v_call: TRBV6-1
j_call: TRBJ1-3
cdr3_aa: CASSLDGTSGNTIYF
cdr3_nt: TGTGCCAGCAGTTTGGACGGAACCTCTGGAAACACCATATATTTT

d_call: -
clone_size: -
v_call: TRBV28
j_call: TRBJ1-4
cdr3_aa: CASRPGGGTEKLFF
cdr3_nt: TGTGCCAGCAGACCGGGCGGGGGTACCGAAAAACTGTTTTTT

d_call: TRBD2
clone_size: -
v_call: TRBV5-4
j_call: TRBJ2-5
cdr3_aa: CASSFFSGGGGQETQYF
cdr3_nt: TGTGCCAGCAGCTTCTTTAGCGGGGGAGGGGGTCAAGAGACCCAGTACTTC

d_call: -
clone_size: -
v_call: TRBV6-8
j_call: TRBJ2-7
cdr3_aa: CASSRLLDQGEQYF
cdr3_nt: TGTGCCAGCAGCCGACTTCTAGACCAGGGCGAGCAGTACTTC

d_call: -
clone_size: many
v_call: TRBV6-1
j_call: TRBJ2-2
cdr3_aa: CASSENRGGSGRELFF
cdr3_nt: TGTGCCAGCAGTGAAAATCGGGGAGGCTCTGGCCGGGAGCTGTTTTTT

d_call: -
clone_size: many
v_call: TRBV13
j_call: TRBJ2-1
cdr3_aa: CASSIGQLIYNEQFF
cdr3_nt: TGTGCCAGCAGCATAGGACAGCTGATCTACAATGAGCAGTTCTTC

d_call: -
clone_size: -
v_call: TRBV7-6
j_call: TRBJ2-7
cdr3_aa: CASSSPPPDLSHEQYF
cdr3_nt: TGTGCCAGCAGCTCACCACCTCCGGACCTCTCCCACGAGCAGTACTTC

d_call: -
clone_size: many
v_call: TRBV10-2
j_call: TRBJ2-7
cdr3_aa: CASSNTNLLGYEQYF
cdr3_nt: TGCGCCAGCAGCAATACGAACCTGCTAGGTTACGAGCAGTACTTC

d_call: -
clone_size: many
v_call: TRBV29-1
j_call: TRBJ2-3
cdr3_aa: CSVRRGIGTDTQYF
cdr3_nt: TGCAGCGTTCGCAGGGGTATTGGCACAGATACGCAGTATTTT

d_call: -
clone_size: many
v_call: TRBV10-3
j_call: TRBJ1-2
cdr3_aa: CAISEAGRGREAYGYTF
cdr3_nt: TGTGCCATCAGTGAGGCCGGTCGGGGCAGGGAGGCCTATGGCTACACCTTC

d_call: -
clone_size: few
v_call: TRBV9
j_call: TRBJ2-1
cdr3_aa: CASSVGALGGNEQFF
cdr3_nt: TGTGCCAGCAGCGTAGGAGCACTAGGAGGCAATGAGCAGTTCTTC

d_call: -
clone_size: many
v_call: TRBV12-2
j_call: TRBJ1-1
cdr3_aa: CASRLAPGQGRGTEAFF
cdr3_nt: TGTGCAAGTCGCTTAGCTCCGGGACAGGGGAGGGGAACTGAAGCTTTCTTT

d_call: -
clone_size: medium-sized
v_call: TRBV9
j_call: TRBJ2-1
cdr3_aa: CASSLPRGHEQFF
cdr3_nt: TGTGCCAGCAGCCTCCCTAGGGGCCATGAGCAGTTCTTC

d_call: TRBD2
clone_size: -
v_call: TRBV20-1
j_call: TRBJ2-3
cdr3_aa: CSARVTGGPDTQYF
cdr3_nt: TGCAGTGCTAGAGTTACGGGAGGGCCAGATACGCAGTATTTT

d_call: -
clone_size: many
v_call: TRBV27
j_call: TRBJ2-5
cdr3_aa: CASSLSWSGETQYF
cdr3_nt: TGTGCCAGCAGTTTAAGTTGGAGCGGTGAGACCCAGTACTTC

d_call: -
clone_size: many
v_call: TRBV6-6
j_call: TRBJ2-2
cdr3_aa: CASSYPGELFF
cdr3_nt: TGTGCCAGCAGTTACCCCGGGGAGCTGTTTTTT

d_call: -
clone_size: many
v_call: TRBV5-1
j_call: TRBJ1-2
cdr3_aa: CASSLGSDGYTF
cdr3_nt: TGCGCCAGCAGCCTCGGCAGTGATGGCTACACCTTC

d_call: -
clone_size: few
v_call: TRBV5-4
j_call: TRBJ2-7
cdr3_aa: CASTRTDSHEQYF
cdr3_nt: TGTGCCAGCACCCGGACAGATTCCCACGAGCAGTACTTC

d_call: -
clone_size: medium-sized
v_call: TRBV6-5
j_call: TRBJ2-7
cdr3_aa: CAIPGPSPYEQYF
cdr3_nt: TGTGCCATCCCGGGCCCTTCCCCCTACGAGCAGTACTTC